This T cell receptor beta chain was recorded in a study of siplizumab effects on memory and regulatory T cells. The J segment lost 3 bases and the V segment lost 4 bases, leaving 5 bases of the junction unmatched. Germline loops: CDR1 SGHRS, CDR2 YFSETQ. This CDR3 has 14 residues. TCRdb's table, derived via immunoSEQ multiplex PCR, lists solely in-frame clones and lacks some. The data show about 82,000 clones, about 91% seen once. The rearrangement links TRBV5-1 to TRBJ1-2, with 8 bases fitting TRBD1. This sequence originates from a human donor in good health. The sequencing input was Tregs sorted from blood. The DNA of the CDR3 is TGCGCCAGCAGCATCTCGACAGGGGACTATGGCTACACCTTC. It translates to CASSISTGDYGYTF.